The clone carrying this T cell receptor beta chain was detected ten times or more. Its specificity is unknown. These data belong to a study of T cells after yellow fever vaccination. Study-level points and caveats: The secondary response was weaker, and its peak arrived faster, on day 5 versus 15. In post-booster samples, most primary-vaccination clones reappeared (approximately 95% CD4, about 90% CD8).

TCR cDNA was made by 5'RACE template switching, adding a universal primer site and UMIs. Each CDR3 protein gets one entry after TCRdb re-called the 5' RACE reads with MiXCR. The table has about 63,000 distinct CDR3 sequences, 7.4% seen once. V lost 0 bases and J lost 2, with 9 bases in between. Looked up from germline, CDR1 is SGHRS and CDR2 is YFSETQ. CDR3 length: 14 residues. The input for sequencing was CD8+ T cells sorted from PBMCs, taken 15 days after the yellow fever booster vaccination. The clonotype originates from a man younger than 40 who received the YFV17D yellow fever vaccine. The chain joins TRBV5-1 to TRBJ2-7; D is ambiguous. The CDR3 DNA sequence: TGCGCCAGCAGCTTGGTGGCAGGTGCCTACGAGCAGTACTTC. Translating it yields CASSLVAGAYEQYF.